The clone carrying this TCR beta chain was observed a single time. This entry is derived from a study of OX40 agonist ivuxolimab in advanced cancers. Data came from immunoSEQ multiplex PCR; TCRdb stores just in-frame clones and leaves some out. The sample lists tens of thousands of clones, less than 85% occurring once. This CDR3 has 15 residues. Losses at the gene ends were 0 bases for V and 5 bases for J; bases not matched to a gene: 5. The germline V gene has CDR1 SGDLS and CDR2 YYNGEE. The chain uses TRBV9 and TRBJ1-5, with TRBD1 matching over 7 bases. This receptor was identified in an adult with an advanced solid tumor such as melanoma, head and neck, liver or kidney cancer. This specimen was CD4+ or CD8+ T cells sorted from blood, taken in a trial of the OX40 agonist ivuxolimab. CDR3 in DNA: TGTGCCAGCAGCGTAGCAGGACAGGCCTATCAGCCCCAGCATTTT. Amino acid sequence: CASSVAGQAYQPQHF.